This passage covers 18 T cell receptor beta chains from one sample sequenced in a study of breast tumors, draining lymph nodes, adjacent tissues. Samples came from axillary lymph nodes draining the breast cancer. MiXCR, applied by TCRdb to the multiplex PCR reads, yields one record per CDR3 protein. Of some 140,000 distinct CDR3 sequences listed, 21% are singletons. The sample comprised axillary lymph node tissue. Receptor source: a female donor with breast cancer. Some clones in this sample may be carry-over from other donors' samples.

Comments on this clonotype: Given a much more abundant clone one base away, this may be a read error. The gene calls are TRBV7-9 and TRBJ1-5; 8 bases agree with TRBD1. The CDR3 consists of 16 residues. Per the germline V gene, CDR1 is SEHNR and CDR2 is FQNEAQ (reference sequence). V was pared by 5 bases and J by 4 bases, with 10 bases of the junction left unmatched. The chain's CDR3 is CASSPTETGVNQPQHF. The DNA of the CDR3 is TGTGCCAGCAGCCCTACCGAGACAGGGGTAAATCAGCCCCAGCATTTT.

This clonotype came up once. Its ends do not fully match the called genes, so a read error is possible. This chain links TRBV18 with TRBJ2-2; D may be TRBD2 (6 bases). The CDR3 is 18 residues long. CDR1 and CDR2 (germline): KGHSH, LQKENI. CDR3 in amino acids: CAGSPRNSGVKSTGELFF. As DNA, the CDR3 is TGTGCCGGCTCACCAAGGAATAGCGGAGTAAAAAGCACCGGGGAGCTGTTTTTT.

This clonotype has a count of ten or more. The rearrangement joins TRBV4-1 to TRBJ2-1; 14 bases are shared with TRBD2. The CDR3 consists of 16 residues. From germline, CDR1 is MGHRA and CDR2 YSYEKL. Trimming at V came to 4 bases and at J to 8 bases, leaving 7 bases not matched to a gene. CDR3 in DNA: TGCGCCAGCAGCCGCTCGGGACTAGCGGGAGAAGATGAGCAGTTCTTC. It translates to CASSRSGLAGEDEQFF.

The sample holds many counts of this clonotype. V usage is TRBV15 and J usage is TRBJ2-1; TRBD2 might be the D (5 bases). The CDR3 runs to 12 residues. Germline V lookup: CDR1 LNHNV, CDR2 YYDKDF (reference sequence). Trimming shortened V by 8 bases and J by 9 bases, and 14 bases separated the two germline ends. The CDR3 is CATGGSGIEQFF. CDR3 DNA: TGTGCCACCGGCGGGTCTGGTATTGAGCAGTTCTTC.

Worth noting for this clonotype: This clone may be a read error of a much larger clone one base away. The V and J genes are TRBV28 and TRBJ2-7; D gene unclear. V lost 4 bases and J lost 3, with 16 bases in between. The germline CDR1 and CDR2 sequences are MDHEN and SYDVKM. The CDR3 totals 15 residues. The CDR3 loop is CASSYPGSVDYEQYF. The DNA of the CDR3 is TGTGCCAGCAGTTACCCAGGAAGCGTGGACTACGAGCAGTACTTC.

This clonotype has a count of ten or more. This rearrangement joins TRBV12-3 or TRBV12-4 to TRBJ2-1; tentatively, D is TRBD1 (6 bases). There are 15 residues in the CDR3. V dropped 7 bases and J dropped 6 bases, with 19 bases sitting between them. The CDR3 DNA is TGTGCCAGCACCGTAACAGGGCAAGATCCCAATGAGCAGTTCTTC. This encodes CASTVTGQDPNEQFF.

This clonotype came up a few times. The chain links TRBV6-1 to TRBJ1-5, with TRBD1 matching over 8 bases. Trimming at V came to 4 bases and at J to 1 base, leaving 6 bases not matched to a gene. Germline V gene sequence: CDR1 MNHNS, CDR2 SASEGT. This CDR3 contains 16 residues. CDR3 DNA: TGTGCCAGCAGTGTGACAGGGGCGGAGAGCAATCAGCCCCAGCATTTT. It is translated as CASSVTGAESNQPQHF.

The chain recombines TRBV11-2 with TRBJ2-4, with D tentatively TRBD2 (5 bases). Germline CDR1 and CDR2: SGHAT and FQNNGV. V gave up 6 bases and J gave up 2 bases, with 11 bases separating them. The CDR3 runs to 14 residues. The CDR3 here is CASRPGGPKNIQYF. CDR3 DNA: TGTGCCAGCAGGCCTGGCGGGCCCAAAAACATTCAGTACTTC.

Regarding this clonotype: In this CDR3 the conserved last residue, phenylalanine or tryptophan, is missing, so a read error is likely. The rearrangement uses TRBV3-1 and TRBJ2-1; 9 positions agree with TRBD2. CDR3 size: 17 residues. In germline, CDR1 is LGHDT, CDR2 YNNKEL (reference sequence). The trim removed 4 bases at V and 7 bases at J, leaving 14 bases unmatched. In DNA form, the CDR3 reads TGTGCCAGCAGCCTTATTAGCGGGAGCGGGTGGTTGAATGAGCAGTTCTCC. Translation: CASSLISGSGWLNEQFS.

The chain combines TRBV9 with TRBJ2-3, with 7 bases that match TRBD1. In germline, CDR1 is SGDLS, CDR2 YYNGEE. With V trimmed by 4 bases and J by 9 bases, 23 bases remained unmatched. This CDR3 contains 18 residues. CDR3 loop: CASSSPLKITGVRSTQYF. The CDR3 DNA is TGTGCCAGCAGCTCCCCCCTTAAGATTACAGGGGTAAGATCGACGCAGTATTTT.

This clonotype was recorded many times. The CDR3 DNA sequence: TGTGCCAGCAACCCGACTAGCGGGTTGCCAGATACGCAGTATTTT. It yields the protein CASNPTSGLPDTQYF. This chain joins TRBV11-2 and TRBJ2-3; 10 nucleotides align to TRBD2. V shed 7 bases and J 4 bases; nucleotides not matched to a gene: 8. Per germline, CDR1 SGHAT and CDR2 FQNNGV. The CDR3 spans 15 residues.

This clonotype has at least ten counts. This chain connects TRBV5-1 to TRBJ2-1; D perhaps matches TRBD2 (5 bases). Trimming took off 5 bases at V and 1 base at J, with 10 bases between the two ends. This CDR3 has 14 residues. Germline V gives CDR1 SGHRS, CDR2 YFSETQ. In nucleotides, the CDR3 is TGCGCCAGCAGGGGGAGTGGGTCCTACAATGAGCAGTTCTTC. It is translated as CASRGSGSYNEQFF.

This clonotype was seen at least ten times. The chain combines TRBV29-1 with TRBJ2-2; D not resolved. Germline values: CDR1 SQVTM, CDR2 ANQGSEA. Trimming pared 4 bases from V and 3 bases from J, leaving 3 bases between. CDR3 length: 11 residues. The CDR3 loop is CSVADTGELFF. CDR3 in DNA: TGCAGCGTTGCGGACACCGGGGAGCTGTTTTTT.

The V and J genes are TRBV7-8 and TRBJ1-4; D unclear. With 2 bases removed from V and 8 bases from J, the gap between germline ends came to 12 bases. Per germline, CDR1 SGHVS and CDR2 FQNEAQ. CDR3 length equals 14 residues. The DNA for the CDR3 is TGTGCCAGCAGCTTATCACTGACGGGGGAAAAACTGTTTTTT. Translated, it gives CASSLSLTGEKLFF.

Turning to this clonotype: A much larger clone differs from this one at a single base, so this may be a read error. The chain is built from TRBV18 and TRBJ2-7, with D hard to call. CDR3 size: 13 residues. V lost 3 bases, J lost 5 bases, and 11 bases lay in between. Germline V gene lookup returns CDR1 KGHSH and CDR2 LQKENI. The CDR3 protein is CASSPLRTHEQYF. For the CDR3, the DNA is TGTGCCAGCTCACCTCTAAGGACCCACGAGCAGTACTTC.

As for this clonotype: A much larger clone lies a single base off, so this may be a read error. CDR3 DNA sequence: TGTGCCAGTAGCGCCCCAGGTGGAGGAGGGTTGGTTGGAGGTGAGCAGTTCTTC. Its protein product is CASSAPGGGGLVGGEQFF. The chain is built from TRBV19 and TRBJ2-1; D possibly corresponds to TRBD2 (6 bases). This CDR3 has 18 residues. CDR1 is LNHDA and CDR2 is SQIVND in the germline V gene (reference sequence). V lost 6 bases, J lost 9 bases, and 30 bases lay in between. The full variable domain, its missing parts supplied by reference TRBV19 and TRBJ2-1, is DGGITQSPKYLFRKEGQNVTLSCEQNLNHDAMYWYRQDPGQGLRLIYYSQIVNDFQKGDIAEGYSVSREKKESFPLTVTSAQKNPTAFYLCASSAPGGGGLVGGEQFFGPGTRLTVL.

This clonotype was detected ten times or more. This rearrangement joins TRBV5-1 to TRBJ2-1; 7 bases fit TRBD2. There are 15 residues in the CDR3. Germline V gene sequence: CDR1 SGHRS, CDR2 YFSETQ. V gave up 0 bases and J gave up 2 bases; unmatched junction bases: 2. CDR3 coding DNA: TGCGCCAGCAGCTTGGTGGCGGGGGCCTACAATGAGCAGTTCTTC. It specifies CASSLVAGAYNEQFF.

This clonotype was picked up a small number of times. The chain links TRBV18 to TRBJ2-3, with a tentative D call TRBD1 (6 bases). The CDR3 runs to 15 residues. V dropped 4 bases and J dropped 4 bases, with 15 bases sitting between them. Germline V gene sequence: CDR1 KGHSH, CDR2 LQKENI. CDR3 DNA: TGTGCCAGCTCACGTGCACAGGGTAACCCAGATACGCAGTATTTT. It encodes CASSRAQGNPDTQYF.